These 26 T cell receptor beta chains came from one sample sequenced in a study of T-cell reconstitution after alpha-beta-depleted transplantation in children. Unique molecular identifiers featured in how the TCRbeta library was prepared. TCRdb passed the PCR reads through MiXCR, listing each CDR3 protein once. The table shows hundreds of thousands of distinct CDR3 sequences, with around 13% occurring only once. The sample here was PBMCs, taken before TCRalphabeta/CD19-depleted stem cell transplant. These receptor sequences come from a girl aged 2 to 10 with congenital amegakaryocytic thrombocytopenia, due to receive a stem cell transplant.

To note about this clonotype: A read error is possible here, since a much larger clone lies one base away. CDR3 region: CASGSAGGEDQDNEQFF. Here the CDR3 DNA reads TGTGCCAGCGGCTCTGCAGGGGGGGAGGACCAAGACAATGAGCAGTTCTTC. This sequence joins TRBV12-3 or TRBV12-4 and TRBJ2-1; possibly TRBD1 or TRBD2 for D (7 bases each). Trimming cost V 8 bases and J 5 bases, with 25 bases left between them. This CDR3 has 17 residues.

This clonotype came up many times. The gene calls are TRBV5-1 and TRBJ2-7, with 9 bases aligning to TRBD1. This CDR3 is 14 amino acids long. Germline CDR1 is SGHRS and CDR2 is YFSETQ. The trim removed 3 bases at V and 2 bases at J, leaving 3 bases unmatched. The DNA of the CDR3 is TGCGCCAGCAGCTCGGGACAGGGCGCCTACGAGCAGTACTTC. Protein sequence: CASSSGQGAYEQYF.

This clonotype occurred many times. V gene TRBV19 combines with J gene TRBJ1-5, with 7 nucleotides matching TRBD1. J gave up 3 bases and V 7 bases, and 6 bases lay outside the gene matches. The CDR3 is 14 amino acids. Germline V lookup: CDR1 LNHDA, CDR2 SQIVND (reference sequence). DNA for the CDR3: TGTGCCAGTAATTTGGGACAGAACAATCAGCCCCAGCATTTT. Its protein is CASNLGQNNQPQHF.

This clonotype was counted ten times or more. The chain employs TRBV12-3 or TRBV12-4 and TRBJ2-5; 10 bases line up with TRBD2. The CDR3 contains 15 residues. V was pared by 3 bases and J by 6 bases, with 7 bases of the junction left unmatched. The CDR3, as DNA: TGTGCCAGCAGTTTTGGGCTAGCGGGAGTGAAGACCCAGTACTTC. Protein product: CASSFGLAGVKTQYF.

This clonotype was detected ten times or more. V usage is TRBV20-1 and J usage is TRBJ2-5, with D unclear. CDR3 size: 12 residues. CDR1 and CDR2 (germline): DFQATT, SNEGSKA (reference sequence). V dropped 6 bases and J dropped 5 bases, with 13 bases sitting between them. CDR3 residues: CSASYANETQYF. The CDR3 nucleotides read TGCAGTGCGTCCTACGCCAACGAGACCCAGTACTTC.

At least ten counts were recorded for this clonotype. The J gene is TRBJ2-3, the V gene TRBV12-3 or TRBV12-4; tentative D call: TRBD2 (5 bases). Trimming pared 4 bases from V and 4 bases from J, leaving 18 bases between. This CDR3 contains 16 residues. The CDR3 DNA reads TGTGCCAGCAGTTCTAAGAGTCGGCGGGTCGCAGATACGCAGTATTTT. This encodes CASSSKSRRVADTQYF.

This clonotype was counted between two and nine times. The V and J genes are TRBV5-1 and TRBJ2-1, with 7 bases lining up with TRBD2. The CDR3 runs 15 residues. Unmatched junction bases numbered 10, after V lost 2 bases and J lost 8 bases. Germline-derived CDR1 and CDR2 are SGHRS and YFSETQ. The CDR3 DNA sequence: TGCGCCAGCAGCTTAGGGGCGGGAGAGTCTGATGAGCAGTTCTTC. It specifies CASSLGAGESDEQFF.

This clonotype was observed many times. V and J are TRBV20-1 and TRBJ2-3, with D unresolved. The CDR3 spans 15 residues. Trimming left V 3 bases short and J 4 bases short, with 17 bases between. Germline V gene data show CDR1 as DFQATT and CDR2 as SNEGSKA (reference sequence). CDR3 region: CSASISPRRADTQYF. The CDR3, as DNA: TGCAGTGCTAGTATCTCCCCTCGCCGGGCAGATACGCAGTATTTT.

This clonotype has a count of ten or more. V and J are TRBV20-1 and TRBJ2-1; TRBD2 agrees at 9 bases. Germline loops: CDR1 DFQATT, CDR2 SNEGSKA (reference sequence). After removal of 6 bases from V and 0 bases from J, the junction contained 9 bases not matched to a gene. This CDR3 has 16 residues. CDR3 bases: TGCAGTGCAGAGATAGCGGGAGCGCCCTCCTACAATGAGCAGTTCTTC. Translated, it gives CSAEIAGAPSYNEQFF.

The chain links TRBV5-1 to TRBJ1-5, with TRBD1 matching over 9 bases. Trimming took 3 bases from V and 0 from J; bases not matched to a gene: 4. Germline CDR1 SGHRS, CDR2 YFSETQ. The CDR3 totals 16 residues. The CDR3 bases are TGCGCCAGCAGCTCCGGGACAGGGAATAGCAATCAGCCCCAGCATTTT. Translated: CASSSGTGNSNQPQHF.

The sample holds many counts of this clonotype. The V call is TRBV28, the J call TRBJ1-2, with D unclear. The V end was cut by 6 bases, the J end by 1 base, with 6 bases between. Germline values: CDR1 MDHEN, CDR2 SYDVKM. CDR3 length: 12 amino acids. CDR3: CASSAYNYGYTF. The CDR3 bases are TGTGCCAGCAGCGCCTATAACTATGGCTACACCTTC.

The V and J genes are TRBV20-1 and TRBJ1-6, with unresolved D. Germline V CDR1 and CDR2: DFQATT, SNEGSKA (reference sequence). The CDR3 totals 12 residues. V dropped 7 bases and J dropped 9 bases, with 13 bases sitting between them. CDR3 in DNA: TGCAGTGTGGGCCGTGGACGTTCACCCCTCCACTTT. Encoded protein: CSVGRGRSPLHF.

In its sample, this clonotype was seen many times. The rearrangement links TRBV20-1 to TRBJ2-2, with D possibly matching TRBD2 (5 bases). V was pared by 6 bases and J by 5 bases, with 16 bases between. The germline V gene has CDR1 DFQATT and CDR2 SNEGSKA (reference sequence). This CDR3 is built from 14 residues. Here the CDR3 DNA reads TGCAGTGCGAGGACTCAATTAGCAACCGGGGAGCTGTTTTTT. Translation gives CSARTQLATGELFF.

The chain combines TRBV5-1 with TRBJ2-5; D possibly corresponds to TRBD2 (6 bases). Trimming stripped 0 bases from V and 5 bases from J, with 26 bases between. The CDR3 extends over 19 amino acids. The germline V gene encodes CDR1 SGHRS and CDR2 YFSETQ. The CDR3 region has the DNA TGCGCCAGCAGCTTGGCCCACACTTTGGGCGGTCCGGGGGTGGAGACCCAGTACTTC. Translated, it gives CASSLAHTLGGPGVETQYF.

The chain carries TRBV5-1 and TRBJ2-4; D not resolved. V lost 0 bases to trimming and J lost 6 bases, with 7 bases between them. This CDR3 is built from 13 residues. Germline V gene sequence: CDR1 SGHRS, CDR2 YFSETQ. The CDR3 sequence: CASSLEARNIQYF. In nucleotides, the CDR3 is TGCGCCAGCAGCTTGGAAGCACGAAACATTCAGTACTTC.

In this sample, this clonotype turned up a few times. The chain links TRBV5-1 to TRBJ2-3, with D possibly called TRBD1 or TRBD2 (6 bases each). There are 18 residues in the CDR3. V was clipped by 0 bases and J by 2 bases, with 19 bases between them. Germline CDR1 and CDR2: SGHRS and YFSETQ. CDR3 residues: CASSLGLIGGGLTDTQYF. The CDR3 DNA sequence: TGCGCCAGCAGCTTGGGGCTTATAGGGGGAGGACTCACAGATACGCAGTATTTT.

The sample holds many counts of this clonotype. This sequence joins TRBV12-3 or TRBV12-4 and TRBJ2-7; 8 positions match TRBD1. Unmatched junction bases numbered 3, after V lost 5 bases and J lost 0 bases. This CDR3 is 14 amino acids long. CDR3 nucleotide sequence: TGTGCCAGCAGTACCGGACAGGGCTCCTACGAGCAGTACTTC. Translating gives CASSTGQGSYEQYF.

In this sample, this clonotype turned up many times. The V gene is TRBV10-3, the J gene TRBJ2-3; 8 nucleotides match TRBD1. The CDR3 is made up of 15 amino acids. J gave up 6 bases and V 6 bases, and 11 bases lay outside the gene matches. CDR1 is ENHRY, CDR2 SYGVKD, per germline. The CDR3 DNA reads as TGTGCCATCAGAGAGACAGGGGTTGCTTCCGATACGCAGTATTTT. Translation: CAIRETGVASDTQYF.

The chain's CDR3 is CASSFLGLEAFF. The DNA of the CDR3 is TGTGCCAGCAGCTTCTTGGGACTTGAAGCTTTCTTT. The genes are TRBV5-6 and TRBJ1-1, with a possible D match to TRBD1 (5 bases). Germline loops: CDR1 SGHDT, CDR2 YYEEEE. The CDR3 totals 12 residues. V gave up 2 bases and J gave up 7 bases, with 9 bases separating them. Using reference TRBV5-6 and TRBJ1-1 for the parts outside the CDR3, the full variable domain is DAGVTQSPTHLIKTRGQQVTLRCSPKSGHDTVSWYQQALGQGPQFIFQYYEEEERQRGNFPDRFSGHQFPNYSSELNVNALLLGDSALYLCASSFLGLEAFFGQGTRLTVV.

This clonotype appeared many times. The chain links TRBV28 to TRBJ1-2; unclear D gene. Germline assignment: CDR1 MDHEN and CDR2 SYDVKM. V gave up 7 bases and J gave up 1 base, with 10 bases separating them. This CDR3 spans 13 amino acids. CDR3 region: CASTGPNNYGYTF. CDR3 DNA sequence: TGTGCCAGCACAGGTCCTAATAACTATGGCTACACCTTC.

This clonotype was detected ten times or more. CDR3 residues: CASSRRNSDTYSYEQYF. CDR3 coding DNA: TGCGCCAGCAGCCGGCGGAACTCGGACACATACTCCTACGAGCAGTACTTC. The chain recombines TRBV4-1 with TRBJ2-7, with D possibly matching TRBD1 (5 bases). The CDR3 is 17 residues long. Germline V lookup: CDR1 MGHRA, CDR2 YSYEKL. Trimming removed 4 bases at V and 0 bases at J, with 19 bases between.

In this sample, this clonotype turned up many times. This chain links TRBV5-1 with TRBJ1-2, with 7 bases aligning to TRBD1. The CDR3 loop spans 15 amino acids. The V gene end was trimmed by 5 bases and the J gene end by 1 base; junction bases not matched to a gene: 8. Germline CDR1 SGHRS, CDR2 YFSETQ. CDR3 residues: CASSPGRQGNYGYTF. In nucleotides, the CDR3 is TGCGCCAGCAGTCCAGGTCGACAGGGTAACTATGGCTACACCTTC.

Written as DNA, the CDR3 is TGCGCCAGCAGCCTGAGCACCAGGGGTTCTGGAAACACCATATATTTT. Translating gives CASSLSTRGSGNTIYF. V usage is TRBV5-1 and J usage is TRBJ1-3, with D perhaps TRBD1 (6 bases). CDR1 SGHRS and CDR2 YFSETQ come from the germline V gene. The length of the CDR3 is 16 residues. The V gene lost 4 bases and the J gene lost 1 base, with 15 bases spanning the gap.

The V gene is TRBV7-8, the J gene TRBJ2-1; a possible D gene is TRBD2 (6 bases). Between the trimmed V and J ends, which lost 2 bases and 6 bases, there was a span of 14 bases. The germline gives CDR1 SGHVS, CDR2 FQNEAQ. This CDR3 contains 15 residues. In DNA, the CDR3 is TGTGCCAGCAGCTTATACTCCGGGAGAGGCAATGAGCAGTTCTTC. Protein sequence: CASSLYSGRGNEQFF.

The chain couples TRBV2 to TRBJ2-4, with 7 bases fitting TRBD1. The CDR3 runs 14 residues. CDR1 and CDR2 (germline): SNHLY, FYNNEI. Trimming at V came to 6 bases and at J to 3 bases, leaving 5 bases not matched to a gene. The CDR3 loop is CASRAGTVKNIQYF. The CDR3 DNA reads TGTGCCAGCAGAGCCGGGACAGTCAAAAACATTCAGTACTTC.

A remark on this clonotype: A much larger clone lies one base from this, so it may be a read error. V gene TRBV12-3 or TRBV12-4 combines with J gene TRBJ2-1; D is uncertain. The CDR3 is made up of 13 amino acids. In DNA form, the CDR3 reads TGTGCCAGCATGGCAAGGTTCTACAATGATCAGTTCTTC. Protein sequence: CASMARFYNDQFF.